These 16 T cell receptor beta chains originate from one sample sequenced in a study of T cell clones after liver transplantation (dated by TCRdb to the late 2010s). Receptor amplification or capture employed the immunoSEQ multiplex PCR assay. As stored in TCRdb, this immuneACCESS dataset retains in-frame rearrangements with V and J assigned. A fraction of the clones does not appear; measured against another copy, unresolved V genes explain less than half of the discrepancy, and the remainder lacks a known reason. This sample has around 60,000 clones in its table, and 71% of those were observed once. Together, the top ten hold about 15% of the sample. This sample's time point label indicates: pre-transplant. The sequencing here drew on CD4+ T cells from blood, taken before liver transplant. The receptors were gathered from a human donor who received a liver transplant.

The chain recombines TRBV5-4 with TRBJ2-1; 8 nucleotides agree with TRBD2. There are 14 residues in the CDR3. In germline, CDR1 is SGHNT, CDR2 YYREEE (reference sequence). The trim removed 6 bases at V and 7 bases at J, leaving 9 bases unmatched. CDR3 residues: CASTDRTSNNEQFF. The CDR3 bases are TGTGCCAGCACCGATAGGACTAGCAATAATGAGCAGTTCTTC.

The V gene is TRBV6-1, the J gene TRBJ1-2; no definite D call. The length of the CDR3 is 11 residues. The V end lost 5 bases, the J end lost 8 bases, and 9 bases lay between the germline ends. Germline lookup yields CDR1 MNHNS and CDR2 SASEGT. The DNA of the CDR3 is TGTGCCAGCAGTTTAGCGGTCGGCTACACCTTC. Protein: CASSLAVGYTF.

The CDR3 DNA is TGTGCCAGCAGTCAGGGACAGGGGGGACACTATGGCTACACCTTC. Amino acid sequence: CASSQGQGGHYGYTF. The chain employs TRBV7-8 and TRBJ1-2; 11 bases line up with TRBD1. Germline V CDR1 and CDR2: SGHVS, FQNEAQ. V shed 6 bases, J shed 3 bases, and the junction held 6 bases outside the gene matches. There are 15 residues in the CDR3.

The J gene is TRBJ1-5, the V gene TRBV7-9, with a possible D match to TRBD1 (5 bases). This CDR3 contains 15 residues. The germline V and J ends were trimmed by 4 bases and 0 bases, with 10 bases remaining between them. Germline CDR1 SEHNR, CDR2 FQNEAQ (reference sequence). CDR3 in amino acids: CASSSGHYSNQPQHF. The CDR3, as DNA: TGTGCCAGCAGCTCTGGACATTATAGCAATCAGCCCCAGCATTTT.

The rearrangement joins TRBV6-1 to TRBJ1-1; D is uncertain. Trimming removed 6 bases from V and 3 bases from J, with 5 bases in between. The germline CDR1 and CDR2 sequences are MNHNS and SASEGT. This CDR3 has 11 amino acids. CDR3: CASRYDTEAFF. In DNA, the CDR3 is TGTGCCAGCAGGTATGACACTGAAGCTTTCTTT.

The gene calls are TRBV6-5 and TRBJ2-7; TRBD1 aligns across 12 bases. This CDR3 is built from 15 residues. Germline CDR1 and CDR2: MNHEY and SVGAGI. With V trimmed by 2 bases and J by 5 bases, 4 bases remained unmatched. CDR3 DNA sequence: TGTGCCAGCAGTTACAGGGACAGGGGGCGAAACGAGCAGTACTTC. Protein sequence: CASSYRDRGRNEQYF.

There are a few counts of this clone. This chain joins TRBV14 and TRBJ2-5, with 9 bases aligning to TRBD2. The CDR3 covers 16 residues. The V gene's germline CDR1 is SGHDN and CDR2 FVKESK. V shed 4 bases, J shed 1 base, and the junction held 7 bases outside the gene matches. In nucleotides, the CDR3 is TGTGCCAGCAGCCGTCGTGGTAGCGGGGGCCAAGAGACCCAGTACTTC. This codes for CASSRRGSGGQETQYF.

The rearrangement links TRBV30 to TRBJ1-5, with 8 bases aligning to TRBD1. The CDR3 sequence is 16 residues long. Germline lookup yields CDR1 GTSNPN and CDR2 SVGIG (reference sequence). V trimming: 2 bases; J trimming: 6 bases; junction bases outside the gene matches: 12. The CDR3 here is CAWSRRGQGVGQPQHF. DNA for the CDR3: TGTGCCTGGAGTAGACGTGGACAGGGAGTGGGTCAGCCCCAGCATTTT. The complete variable domain, with remaining parts taken from reference TRBV30 and TRBJ1-5, reads SQTIHQWPATLVQPVGSPLSLECTVEGTSNPNLYWYRQAAGRGLQLLFYSVGIGQISSEVPQNLSASRPQDRQFILSSKKLLLSDSGFYLCAWSRRGQGVGQPQHFGDGTRLSIL.

This clone was found once. The rearrangement joins TRBV27 to TRBJ2-2, with D possibly being TRBD1 (5 bases). This CDR3 has 16 amino acids. V was clipped by 1 base and J by 0 bases, with 9 bases between them. The germline CDR1 and CDR2 sequences are MNHEY and SMNVEV (reference sequence). The CDR3 DNA is TGTGCCAGCAGTTTATGGGGCGGATCGAACACCGGGGAGCTGTTTTTT. This codes for CASSLWGGSNTGELFF.

This rearrangement joins TRBV7-3 to TRBJ1-1; D might be TRBD1 (5 bases). The CDR3 runs 13 residues. Trimming removed 0 bases at V and 6 bases at J, with 8 bases between. Germline V CDR1 and CDR2: SGHTA, FQGTGA. CDR3 nucleotide sequence: TGTGCCAGCAGCTTAACTGAAGGGGCTGAAGCTTTCTTT. This encodes CASSLTEGAEAFF.

The chain uses TRBV18 and TRBJ2-2; 7 nucleotides line up with TRBD1. From germline, CDR1 is KGHSH and CDR2 LQKENI. Trimming removed 6 bases from V and 0 bases from J; junction bases left unmatched: 10. CDR3 size: 17 residues. In DNA form, the CDR3 reads TGTGCCAGCTCCCGATTCACAGGGGAACCGAACACCGGGGAGCTGTTTTTT. Its translation: CASSRFTGEPNTGELFF.

The chain combines TRBV5-1 with TRBJ2-7; D might be TRBD2 (7 bases). From germline, CDR1 is SGHRS and CDR2 YFSETQ. V lost 0 bases and J lost 6, with 16 bases in between. This CDR3 has 15 residues. The CDR3, as DNA: TGCGCCAGCAGCTTGGACTACGGGCGGGGGCGCGAGCAGTACTTC. Its translation: CASSLDYGRGREQYF. Together with reference TRBV5-1 and TRBJ2-7, the CDR3 gives the full variable domain: KAGVTQTPRYLIKTRGQQVTLSCSPISGHRSVSWYQQTPGQGLQFLFEYFSETQRNKGNFPGRFSGRQFSNSRSEMNVSTLELGDSALYLCASSLDYGRGREQYFGPGTRLTVT.

CDR3 residues: CASSVQGGSEKLFF. The DNA for the CDR3 is TGTGCCAGTAGTGTTCAGGGAGGCAGTGAAAAACTGTTTTTT. J is TRBJ1-4 and V is TRBV19, with D tentatively TRBD1 (5 bases). The V and J ends lost 5 bases and 7 bases respectively, with 14 bases between them. Germline V gene data show CDR1 as LNHDA and CDR2 as SQIVND (reference sequence). This CDR3 contains 14 residues. Supplemented by reference TRBV19 and TRBJ1-4, the full variable domain reads DGGITQSPKYLFRKEGQNVTLSCEQNLNHDAMYWYRQDPGQGLRLIYYSQIVNDFQKGDIAEGYSVSREKKESFPLTVTSAQKNPTAFYLCASSVQGGSEKLFFGSGTQLSVL.

This clone was seen only once. This chain uses TRBV28 with TRBJ1-5; D unclear. Trimming removed 7 bases at V and 0 bases at J, with 16 bases between. The CDR3 runs to 16 residues. Germline CDR1 and CDR2: MDHEN and SYDVKM. CDR3 protein: CASTLGSQISNQPQHF. The CDR3 DNA sequence: TGTGCCAGCACTCTAGGATCGCAGATTAGCAATCAGCCCCAGCATTTT.

The CDR3 here is CASSLSTASTDTQYF. CDR3 in DNA: TGTGCCAGCAGCTTATCTACAGCAAGCACAGATACGCAGTATTTT. The rearrangement uses TRBV11-3 and TRBJ2-3, with D hard to call. Germline loops: CDR1 SGHNT, CDR2 YENEEA. Deletions cut 2 bases from V and 0 bases from J, with 9 bases between. This CDR3 spans 15 amino acids.

The chain couples TRBV27 to TRBJ2-5; weak D call: TRBD2 (7 bases). Germline V gene sequence: CDR1 MNHEY, CDR2 SMNVEV (reference sequence). V gave up 10 bases and J gave up 2 bases, with 14 bases separating them. The CDR3 spans 13 residues. This CDR3 reads CATSQGGQETQYF. The CDR3 nucleotides are TGTGCCACCTCACAGGGAGGGCAAGAGACCCAGTACTTC.